The rows below give T cell receptor beta chains drawn from one sample of a study of persistence of HIV-infected CD4 T cells. No antigen has been assigned to these receptors. The method was immunoSEQ multiplex PCR; TCRdb's version includes in-frame clones alone and lacks a portion of them. This table has about 64,000 clones, approximately 75% appearing once. Sequencing used CD4+ T cells sorted from PBMCs after approximately 20-hour stimulation, obtained from a patient who received antiretroviral therapy. Receptors were obtained from an adult man with HIV who was CMV-seropositive. Both conserved end residues are part of each CDR3. The D gene is left open where the match is weak. Clone sizes are given selectively: once, few, many, or a class where the clone is expanded.

cdr3_aa cdr3_nt clone_size v_call d_call j_call
CASFRASRDGYTF TGTGCCAGCTTCCGGGCCTCCCGGGATGGCTACACCTTC - TRBV6-5 - TRBJ1-2
CASSPTGTQLSPLHF TGTGCCAGCAGTCCCACCGGGACACAACTATCACCCCTCCACTTT - TRBV2 - TRBJ1-6
CASAGQAGEKLFF TGTGCCAGCGCCGGACAGGCAGGTGAAAAACTGTTTTTT - TRBV6-4 TRBD1 TRBJ1-4
CSASTGSEQFF TGCAGTGCTAGTACAGGGAGTGAGCAGTTCTTC - TRBV20-1 - TRBJ2-1
CASSSGTFNQPQHF TGTGCCAGCAGCTCCGGGACGTTTAATCAGCCCCAGCATTTT - TRBV7-6 - TRBJ1-5
CASSWRGDMNTGELFF TGTGCCAGCAGCTGGAGGGGAGACATGAACACCGGGGAGCTGTTTTTT - TRBV5-5 - TRBJ2-2
CASSLNRGYGYTF TGTGCCAGCAGCCTGAACAGGGGGTATGGCTACACCTTC - TRBV6-5 TRBD1 TRBJ1-2
CASRGQTGRATIYF TGTGCCAGCAGAGGCCAGACAGGGAGAGCCACCATATATTTT - TRBV6-5 TRBD1 TRBJ1-3
CASSLRGQERLRETQYF TGCGCCAGCAGTTTGAGGGGACAGGAACGCCTAAGAGAGACCCAGTACTTC - TRBV5-1 TRBD1 TRBJ2-5
CASSLRTLRSGANVLTF TGTGCCAGCAGCCTAAGGACACTACGCTCTGGGGCCAACGTCCTGACTTTC - TRBV3-1/TRBV3-2 - TRBJ2-6
CASRGTGWAGELFF TGTGCCAGTAGAGGGACAGGGTGGGCCGGGGAGCTGTTTTTT few TRBV19 TRBD1 TRBJ2-2
CAISESGGNGRTEQYF TGTGCCATCAGTGAGTCAGGGGGCAATGGTAGAACCGAGCAGTACTTC - TRBV10-3 TRBD1 TRBJ2-7
CASSQRGGGTTDTQYF TGTGCCAGCAGCCAACGCGGCGGGGGGACGACAGATACGCAGTATTTT - TRBV3-1/TRBV3-2 TRBD2 TRBJ2-3
CATSRDGGQETQYF TGTGCCACCAGCAGAGACGGGGGGCAAGAGACCCAGTACTTC - TRBV15 TRBD2 TRBJ2-5
CASSYARGSYEQYF TGTGCCAGCAGTTACGCTCGGGGCTCCTACGAGCAGTACTTC - TRBV6-5 - TRBJ2-7
CASSQDLSGGNEQYF TGCGCCAGCAGCCAAGATCTGAGCGGCGGAAACGAGCAGTACTTC - TRBV4-1 - TRBJ2-7
CASSQVPGNSPLHF TGCGCCAGCAGCCAAGTGCCGGGGAATTCACCCCTCCACTTT - TRBV4-1 - TRBJ1-6
CASSYSGQNHGYTF TGTGCCAGCAGTTACTCGGGACAGAATCATGGCTACACCTTC - TRBV6-6 TRBD1 TRBJ1-2
CASSFSGGNYGYTF TGTGCCAGCAGTTTTTCCGGGGGTAACTATGGCTACACCTTC - TRBV27 - TRBJ1-2
CASSRGQGRNQPQHF TGTGCCAGCAGTCGGGGTCAGGGCCGCAATCAGCCCCAGCATTTT - TRBV7-2 - TRBJ1-5
CASSVGGRTGAYNEQFF TGTGCCAGCAGCGTGGGGGGACGGACAGGGGCCTACAATGAGCAGTTCTTC - TRBV9 TRBD1 TRBJ2-1
CASSQGQRSSYNSPLHF TGCGCCAGCAGCCAAGGACAGAGGAGCTCCTATAATTCACCCCTCCACTTT - TRBV4-1 - TRBJ1-6
CASRRGTGTGAHEQYF TGCGCCAGCAGACGCGGTACCGGGACAGGGGCTCACGAGCAGTACTTC - TRBV5-1 TRBD1 TRBJ2-7
CASSVTDRMEGGYTF TGTGCCAGCAGCGTGACGGACAGGATGGAGGGGGGCTACACCTTC - TRBV9 TRBD1 TRBJ1-2
CASSRRDREVQPQHF TGCGCCAGCAGCCGCCGGGACAGGGAGGTTCAGCCCCAGCATTTT - TRBV4-1 TRBD1 TRBJ1-5
CASSSVYEQYF TGTGCCAGCAGCTCCGTCTACGAGCAGTACTTC - TRBV7-9 - TRBJ2-7